The clone carrying this TCR beta chain has ten or more counts. The antigen remains undetermined. The V and J ends lost 4 bases and 6 bases respectively, with 8 bases between them. Germline V gene sequence: CDR1 SGHDT, CDR2 YYEEEE. CDR3 length equals 12 residues. TCRdb used MiXCR to reprocess the 5' RACE reads, holding one entry per CDR3 protein. The table shows about 44,000 distinct CDR3 sequences, with 20% to 25% occurring only once. The entry originates in a study of neurological immune-mediated disorders. Study findings and constraints: The study found the most TCR clonal expansion in HTLV-1-associated myelopathy and the least in multiple sclerosis, below healthy controls.

Time point described: technical triplicate 3. Unsorted libraries were prepared from 2 million PBMCs held at -80 C. The source material was PBMCs. The source is a man in his sixties with HTLV-1-associated myelopathy (HAM/TSP). This chain uses TRBV5-6 with TRBJ2-1, with D unclear. CDR3 nucleotide sequence: TGTGCCAGCAGCCGTATCGGCAATGAGCAGTTCTTC. It encodes CASSRIGNEQFF.